A selection of T cell receptor beta chains follows, all from one sample in a study of identical twins. TCRdb redid the calling of the 5' RACE reads with MiXCR, one entry per CDR3 protein. The repertoire holds around 570,000 distinct CDR3 sequences, with approximately 10% as singletons. These data also formed part of another study, on yellow fever vaccine responses in identical twins.

Sequencing was done on a sample of PBMCs. The receptors derive from a woman aged 18-30 years in good health. Both conserved end residues are part of each CDR3. Fields, in order: clone size, J gene, V gene, CDR3 length, CDR3 protein. Part of the rows lack a size; the others show once, few, many or a class for expanded clones.

many,TRBJ2-2,TRBV11-1,15,CASSLAGQRTGELFF
.,TRBJ2-1,TRBV2,15,CASTTGLAGDNEQFF
.,TRBJ2-3,TRBV29-1,14,CSVERGIGTDTQYF
few,TRBJ2-1,TRBV6-5,12,CASSSQGNEQFF
few,TRBJ2-7,TRBV27,15,CASSLSPSGLGEQYF
many,TRBJ2-2,TRBV6-5,19,CASSYTSELAGTGTGELFF
.,TRBJ2-2,TRBV11-3,16,CASSLVSGKDTGELFF
many,TRBJ2-7,TRBV25-1,15,CASSDPGRDGYEQYF
.,TRBJ2-7,TRBV15,15,CATSRDARVSGEQYF
.,TRBJ2-7,TRBV10-3,15,CAISEESSASYEQYF
.,TRBJ2-7,TRBV12-3/TRBV12-4,17,CASTQTPGGVPIDEQYF
few,TRBJ2-2,TRBV2,17,CASSDDLAWLGTGELFF
few,TRBJ2-3,TRBV29-1,13,CSAPKTSTDTQYF
few,TRBJ2-5,TRBV28,17,CASSSLGGDRSKETQYF
many,TRBJ1-1,TRBV6-1,11,CASSEAGEAFF
few,TRBJ2-7,TRBV28,14,CASSGRQGRNEQYF
many,TRBJ2-5,TRBV10-3,15,CAISRDRDLQETQYF
few,TRBJ2-3,TRBV24-1,14,CATSKGIDGDTQYF
few,TRBJ2-6,TRBV6-2/TRBV6-3,16,CASNPAGESGANVLTF
many,TRBJ2-7,TRBV6-2/TRBV6-3,14,CASTQRDLSYEQYF
.,TRBJ2-7,TRBV28,12,CASSRWGGEQYF
.,TRBJ1-4,TRBV6-1,13,CASSPGPNEKLFF
.,TRBJ2-1,TRBV28,15,CASGSLPLVEDEQFF
.,TRBJ2-5,TRBV20-1,14,CSAWTGAIQETQYF
many,TRBJ2-5,TRBV6-5,19,CASSYSGLVTSGLSETQYF
few,TRBJ1-2,TRBV4-1,15,CASTRSLRQEEGYTF
.,TRBJ2-1,TRBV7-8,16,CASSLVASVRSNEQFF
.,TRBJ2-7,TRBV6-2/TRBV6-3,13,CASSVTFLYEQYF
.,TRBJ2-2,TRBV10-3,13,CAYGQGGNGELFF
.,TRBJ1-2,TRBV7-8,12,CASSLGSDGYTF
few,TRBJ2-4,TRBV20-1,14,CSARAALAKNIQYF
few,TRBJ2-1,TRBV9,17,CASSSPLWQGIAYEQFF
many,TRBJ2-2,TRBV5-1,14,CASKKGTNTGELFF
few,TRBJ1-4,TRBV6-2/TRBV6-3,15,CASSPVADGDEKLFF
.,TRBJ2-5,TRBV27,15,CASSLYRQSQETQYF
many,TRBJ2-4,TRBV13,15,CASSLGIWAKNIQYF
few,TRBJ2-1,TRBV5-6,13,CASSPSSRPEQFF
.,TRBJ2-7,TRBV27,14,CASSFGNYGNEQYF
.,TRBJ2-3,TRBV2,18,CARCFLLQGLMEPDTQYF
few,TRBJ2-1,TRBV7-3,17,CASSLQPGQGPYNEQFF
.,TRBJ2-6,TRBV6-1,16,CASSDLRASGANVLTF
many,TRBJ2-6,TRBV6-5,15,CASSYSNSRANVLTF
few,TRBJ2-7,TRBV11-2,11,CASRAVREQYF
.,TRBJ2-7,TRBV11-2,13,CASSFGIVYEQYF
few,TRBJ2-1,TRBV14,24,CASSQDSVWRRENLKPKSYNEQFF
few,TRBJ2-4,TRBV18,16,CASSLRGPVAKNIQYF
few,TRBJ1-5,TRBV27,14,CASSPQNPRQPQHF
many,TRBJ2-1,TRBV5-1,16,CASSLIAGGGGNEQFF
many,TRBJ1-1,TRBV6-5,11,CASGTGTEAFF
few,TRBJ2-7,TRBV20-1,13,CSAEGAKTYEQYF
.,TRBJ2-4,TRBV11-2,12,CASSSTRDIQYF
few,TRBJ2-5,TRBV5-1,16,CASSLLAGLYQETQYF
.,TRBJ1-1,TRBV30,13,CAQNRAAGTEAFF
few,TRBJ2-3,TRBV4-1,24,CASSQDSIFSSGTGILLARDTQYF
many,TRBJ2-1,TRBV12-3/TRBV12-4,15,CASSQPGQGGNEQFF